This T cell receptor beta chain was obtained from a study of T cell responses to AZD1222 COVID-19 vaccine. Broader study findings: It was only a handful of AZD1222 recipients who were seropositive at baseline. Nearly half of the spike-specific TCRs reportedly recognize variant regions that carry no mutations.

A remark on this clone: Its target is unknown.

TCRdb's copy holds only in-frame clones and misses some; the assay was immunoSEQ multiplex PCR. Among 130,000 or so clones listed, 80% to 90% were seen once. Sequenced here: peripheral blood, sampled on day 0 of AZD1222 vaccination. This TCR was recovered from an adult in good health.

The CDR3 DNA sequence: TGTGCCACCAGCACTGGACAGGGAAGGATTAGGCCTCAGCCCCAGCATTTT. Its translation is CATSTGQGRIRPQPQHF. The V and J genes are TRBV15 and TRBJ1-5, with 8 bases fitting TRBD1. With 4 bases clipped from V and 6 bases from J, the junction kept 14 bases outside the gene matches. The CDR3 runs 17 residues. Germline assignment: CDR1 LNHNV and CDR2 YYDKDF (reference sequence).